The entry that follows covers one TCR beta chain sequence. These data are taken from a study of somatic mutations in cytotoxic T cells in rheumatoid arthritis. On the study more broadly: Certain T-cell populations stained with V beta antibodies were FACS-sorted to nearly 100% purity, and V beta1+ cells were TCRB-sequenced.

In the study's own analysis: In patients, CD8+ clones bigger than 1% rarely had the same sequence as a published virus-specific TCRB. TCRdb keeps only in-frame clones here, not all; method: immunoSEQ multiplex PCR. The DNA gave D and trimming, while V, J and clone size come from that table. This repertoire shows 10,000 to 12,000 clones, about 89% found once; its top ten account for 1.1%. The clonotype originates from a woman younger than 30 with rheumatoid arthritis. Source material: CD4+ T cells sorted from blood.

The CDR3 loop is CASSLMALRLANSYNEQFF. CDR3 coding DNA: TGTGCCAGCAGTTTGATGGCCCTGAGACTAGCGAACTCCTACAATGAGCAGTTCTTC. The chain joins TRBV7-2 to TRBJ2-1, with TRBD2 matching over 8 bases. The CDR3 is made up of 19 amino acids. With 6 bases clipped from V and 0 bases from J, the junction kept 16 bases outside the gene matches. CDR1 is SGHTA, CDR2 FQGNSA, per germline.